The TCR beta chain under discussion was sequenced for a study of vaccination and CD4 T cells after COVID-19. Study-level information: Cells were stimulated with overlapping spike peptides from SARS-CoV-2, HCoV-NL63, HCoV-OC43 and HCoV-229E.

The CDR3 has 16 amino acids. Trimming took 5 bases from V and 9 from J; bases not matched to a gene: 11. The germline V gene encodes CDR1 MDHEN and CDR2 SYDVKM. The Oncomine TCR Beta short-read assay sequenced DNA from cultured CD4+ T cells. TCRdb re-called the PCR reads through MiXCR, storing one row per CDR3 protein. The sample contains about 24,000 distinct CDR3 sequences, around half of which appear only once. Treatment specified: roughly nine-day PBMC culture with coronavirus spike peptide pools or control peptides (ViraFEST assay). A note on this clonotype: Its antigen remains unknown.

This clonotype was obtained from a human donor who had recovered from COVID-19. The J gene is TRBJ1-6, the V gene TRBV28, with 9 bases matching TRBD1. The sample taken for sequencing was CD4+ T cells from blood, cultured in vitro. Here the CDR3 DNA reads TGTGCCAGCAGTCCCGAGGGGACAGGGCTGACTTCACCCCTCCACTTT. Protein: CASSPEGTGLTSPLHF.